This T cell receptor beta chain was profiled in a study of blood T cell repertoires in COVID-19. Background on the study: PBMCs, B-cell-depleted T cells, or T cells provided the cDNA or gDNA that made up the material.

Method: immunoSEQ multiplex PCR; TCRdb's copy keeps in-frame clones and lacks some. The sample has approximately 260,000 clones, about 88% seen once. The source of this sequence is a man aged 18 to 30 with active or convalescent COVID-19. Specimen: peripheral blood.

The DNA of the CDR3 is TGTGCCAGTACAGCCGACAGCTCTAATGAAAAACTGTTTTTT. This codes for CASTADSSNEKLFF. The chain employs TRBV19 and TRBJ1-4; D is perhaps TRBD1 (5 bases). Trimming cost V 7 bases and J 3 bases, with 12 bases left between them. There are 14 residues in the CDR3. Germline CDR1 is LNHDA and CDR2 is SQIVND (reference sequence). Supplemented by reference TRBV19 and TRBJ1-4, the full variable domain reads DGGITQSPKYLFRKEGQNVTLSCEQNLNHDAMYWYRQDPGQGLRLIYYSQIVNDFQKGDIAEGYSVSREKKESFPLTVTSAQKNPTAFYLCASTADSSNEKLFFGSGTQLSVL.